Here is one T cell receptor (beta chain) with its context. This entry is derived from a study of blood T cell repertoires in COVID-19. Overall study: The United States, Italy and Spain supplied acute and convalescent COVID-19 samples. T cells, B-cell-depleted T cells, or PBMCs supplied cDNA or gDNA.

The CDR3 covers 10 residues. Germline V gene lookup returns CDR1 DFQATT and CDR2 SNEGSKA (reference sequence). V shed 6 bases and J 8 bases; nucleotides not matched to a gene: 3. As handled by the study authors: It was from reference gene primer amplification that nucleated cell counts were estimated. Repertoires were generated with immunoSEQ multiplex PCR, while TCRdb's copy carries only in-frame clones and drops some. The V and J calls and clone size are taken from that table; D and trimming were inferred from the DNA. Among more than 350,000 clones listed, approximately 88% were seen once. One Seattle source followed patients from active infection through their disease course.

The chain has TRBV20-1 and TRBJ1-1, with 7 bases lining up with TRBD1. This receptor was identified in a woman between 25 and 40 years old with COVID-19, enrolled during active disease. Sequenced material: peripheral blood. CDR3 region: CSAKDREAFF. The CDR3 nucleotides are TGCAGTGCAAAGGACAGGGAAGCTTTCTTT.